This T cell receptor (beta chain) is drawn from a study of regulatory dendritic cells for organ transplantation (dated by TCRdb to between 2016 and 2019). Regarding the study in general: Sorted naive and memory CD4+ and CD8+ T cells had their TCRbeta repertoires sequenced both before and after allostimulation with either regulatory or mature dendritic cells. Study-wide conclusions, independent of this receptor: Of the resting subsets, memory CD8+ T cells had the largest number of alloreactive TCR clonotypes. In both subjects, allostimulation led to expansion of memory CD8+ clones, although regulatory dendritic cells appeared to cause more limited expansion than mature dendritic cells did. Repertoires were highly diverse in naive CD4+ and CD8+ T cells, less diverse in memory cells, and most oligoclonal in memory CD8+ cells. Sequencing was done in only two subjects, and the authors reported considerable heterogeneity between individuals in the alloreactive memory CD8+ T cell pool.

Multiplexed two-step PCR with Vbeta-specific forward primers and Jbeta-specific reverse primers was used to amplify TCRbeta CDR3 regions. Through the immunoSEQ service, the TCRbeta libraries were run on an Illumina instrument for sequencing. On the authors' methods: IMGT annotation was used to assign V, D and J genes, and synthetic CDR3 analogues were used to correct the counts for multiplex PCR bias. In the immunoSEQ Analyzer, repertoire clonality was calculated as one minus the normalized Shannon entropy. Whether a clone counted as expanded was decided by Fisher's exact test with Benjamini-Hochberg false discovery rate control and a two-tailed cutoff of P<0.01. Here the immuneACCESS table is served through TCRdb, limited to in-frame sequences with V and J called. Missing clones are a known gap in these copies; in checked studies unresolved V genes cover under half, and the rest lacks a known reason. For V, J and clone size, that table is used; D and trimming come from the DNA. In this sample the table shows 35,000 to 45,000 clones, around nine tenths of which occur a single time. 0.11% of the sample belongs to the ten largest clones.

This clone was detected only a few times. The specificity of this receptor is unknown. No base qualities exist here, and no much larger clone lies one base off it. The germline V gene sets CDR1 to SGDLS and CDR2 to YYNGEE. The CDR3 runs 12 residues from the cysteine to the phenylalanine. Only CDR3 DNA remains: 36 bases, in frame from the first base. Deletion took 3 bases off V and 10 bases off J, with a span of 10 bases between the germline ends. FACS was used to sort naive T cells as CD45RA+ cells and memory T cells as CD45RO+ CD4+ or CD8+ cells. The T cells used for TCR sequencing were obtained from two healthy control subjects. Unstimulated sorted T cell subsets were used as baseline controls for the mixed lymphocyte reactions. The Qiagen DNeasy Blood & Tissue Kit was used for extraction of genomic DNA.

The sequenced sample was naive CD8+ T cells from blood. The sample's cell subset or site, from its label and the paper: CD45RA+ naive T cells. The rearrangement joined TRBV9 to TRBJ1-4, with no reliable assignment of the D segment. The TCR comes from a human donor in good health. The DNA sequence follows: TGTGCCAGCAGCGACACAGCGGGAAAACTGTTTTTT. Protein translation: CASSDTAGKLFF.